The following is a T cell receptor (beta chain) sequence with its context. These data belong to a study of blood T cell repertoires in COVID-19. Study background: COVID-19 samples, acute and convalescent, were from the United States, Italy and Spain.

Method: immunoSEQ multiplex PCR; TCRdb's copy keeps in-frame clones and lacks some. Among around 160,000 clones listed, 80% were seen once. Clinical history reported by participants formed the basis on which cohorts were assigned. The CDR3 has 15 amino acids. Germline CDR1 is SNHLY and CDR2 is FYNNEI. V was shortened by 8 bases and J by 3 bases, with 17 bases between the two germline ends. The source material was PBMCs or T cells enriched from blood (not recorded which). The rearrangement links TRBV2 to TRBJ1-3; no definite D call. This receptor was taken from a woman aged 55-75 years who had recovered from COVID-19. The CDR3 loop reads CASHLGRGYGNTIYF. The CDR3 DNA is TGTGCCAGCCACTTGGGCCGGGGATATGGAAACACCATATATTTT.